Listed here are 27 T cell receptor beta chains from one sample, sequenced in a study of cytomegalovirus exposure and HLA in healthy donors. The PCR made use of 60 Vbeta and 13 Jbeta primers. The assay was immunoSEQ multiplex PCR, and TCRdb's table has in-frame clones only and misses some. The sample has approximately 130,000 clones, roughly three quarters seen once. Sequenced material: PBMCs. All receptors derive from a man younger than 45 in good health and CMV-seronegative.

This clone was seen a handful of times. The sample contains more than one DNA sequence encoding this CDR3. The chain joins TRBV7-9 to TRBJ2-5, with TRBD1 identical over 7 bases. This CDR3 comprises 15 residues. Germline V lookup: CDR1 SEHNR, CDR2 FQNEAQ (reference sequence). V was clipped by 2 bases and J by 4 bases; unmatched bases: 7. The CDR3, as DNA: TGTGCCAGCAGCTTAATTTTAGCAGGGGGAGAGACCCAGTACTTC. Translation: CASSLILAGGETQYF.

V and J are TRBV18 and TRBJ2-5; 8 nucleotides line up with TRBD2. CDR3 size: 15 residues. Per germline, CDR1 KGHSH and CDR2 LQKENI. Trimming cost V 4 bases and J 2 bases; bases outside gene matches: 6. CDR3 DNA sequence: TGTGCCAGCTCACAACGGGGGGGCGATCAAGAGACCCAGTACTTC. Translation gives CASSQRGGDQETQYF.

To note about this clone: An end of the junction does not agree with germline; a read error may underlie this. The J gene is TRBJ2-1, the V gene TRBV7-7; possibly TRBD2 for D (5 bases). CDR1 and CDR2 from the germline V gene are SSHAT and FNYEAQ (reference sequence). This CDR3 is 13 amino acids long. The CDR3 nucleotides are TGTGCTAGCAGCTTAGCGTTAGACAATGAGCAGTTCTTC. Translated: CASSLALDNEQFF.

The chain employs TRBV27 and TRBJ1-5; perhaps TRBD1 as D (5 bases). In germline, CDR1 is MNHEY, CDR2 SMNVEV (reference sequence). The length of the CDR3 is 14 residues. V shed 2 bases and J shed 6 bases, with 11 bases lying between them. CDR3 coding DNA: TGTGCCAGCAGTTTAGGGGGGAAGGGTCAGCCCCAGCATTTT. Protein sequence: CASSLGGKGQPQHF.

The chain joins TRBV5-8 to TRBJ1-1; D might be TRBD1 (5 bases). Germline CDR1 reads SGHTS; CDR2 reads YDEGEE. The CDR3 sequence is 17 residues long. The V and J ends lost 6 bases and 0 bases respectively, with 21 bases between them. The CDR3 sequence is CASNPYDSSDMNTEAFF. The DNA of the CDR3 is TGTGCCAGCAACCCTTATGACAGTTCCGACATGAACACTGAAGCTTTCTTT.

V and J are TRBV19 and TRBJ1-2, with a possible D match to TRBD1 (5 bases). Germline assignment: CDR1 LNHDA and CDR2 SQIVND (reference sequence). V was cut by 5 bases and J by 4 bases, with 14 bases left in between. The CDR3 length is 14 residues. The CDR3 DNA reads TGTGCCAGTAGTTTCGGCAGGGTTTTCTATGGCTACACCTTC. Translated, it gives CASSFGRVFYGYTF.

The chain has TRBV5-3 and TRBJ2-1; no definite D call. TRBV5-3 is an open reading frame, and its role is uncertain. The CDR3 is made up of 15 amino acids. Deletions cut 2 bases from V and 1 base from J, with 10 bases between. CDR3 in amino acids: CARSLTLLSYNEQFF. CDR3 DNA: TGTGCCAGAAGCTTAACTCTACTTTCCTACAATGAGCAGTTCTTC.

This clone was found once. The gene calls are TRBV9 and TRBJ2-5, with 7 bases fitting TRBD1. Germline V CDR1 and CDR2: SGDLS, YYNGEE. The CDR3 spans 15 residues. Losses at the gene ends were 4 bases for V and 5 bases for J; bases not matched to a gene: 11. The CDR3 sequence: CASSPGTVLRETQYF. For the CDR3, the DNA is TGTGCCAGCAGCCCCGGGACAGTATTGAGGGAGACCCAGTACTTC.

The chain has TRBV5-6 and TRBJ1-2; D call uncertain. From germline, CDR1 is SGHDT and CDR2 YYEEEE. The CDR3 sequence is 12 residues long. Deletions cut 4 bases from V and 7 bases from J, with 11 bases between. CDR3 sequence (DNA): TGTGCCAGCAGCGTATCGGTGCGTGGCTACACCTTC. It yields the protein CASSVSVRGYTF.

As concerns this clone: At the DNA level, this CDR3 is encoded by other sequences in the same sample as well. The chain links TRBV6-5 to TRBJ1-1; a possible D gene is TRBD1 (5 bases). Per the germline V gene, CDR1 is MNHEY and CDR2 is SVGAGI. This CDR3 comprises 15 residues. V lost 0 bases to trimming and J lost 5 bases, with 13 bases between them. The chain's CDR3 is CASSYSVGPETEAFF. The DNA for the CDR3 is TGTGCCAGCAGTTACTCCGTGGGGCCTGAGACTGAAGCTTTCTTT.

A few counts support this clone. The chain combines TRBV10-3 with TRBJ2-5, with 10 bases matching TRBD2. The germline gives CDR1 ENHRY, CDR2 SYGVKD. The CDR3 is 18 amino acids. After removal of 2 bases from V and 1 base from J, the junction contained 10 bases not matched to a gene. CDR3 loop: CAISEPQGLAGVQETQYF. The CDR3 region has the DNA TGTGCCATCAGTGAGCCGCAAGGGCTAGCGGGGGTCCAAGAGACCCAGTACTTC.

This rearrangement joins TRBV6-6 to TRBJ2-3; the D gene is possibly TRBD1 (5 bases). Germline values: CDR1 MNHNY, CDR2 SVGAGI (reference sequence). With 6 bases removed from V and 3 bases from J, the gap between germline ends came to 19 bases. The CDR3 extends over 16 amino acids. The CDR3 here is CASSPPPNRRTDTQYF. The CDR3 DNA reads as TGTGCCAGCAGCCCCCCTCCGAACAGGAGAACAGATACGCAGTATTTT.

The J gene is TRBJ2-3, the V gene TRBV13; TRBD2 matches 7 bases. The CDR3 runs 14 residues. With 4 bases clipped from V and 5 bases from J, the junction kept 6 bases outside the gene matches. CDR1 and CDR2 (germline): PRHDT, FYEKMQ (reference sequence). The CDR3 coding sequence is TGTGCCAGCAGCTACAGCGGGACCGGAGATACGCAGTATTTT. Protein sequence: CASSYSGTGDTQYF. The entire variable domain, with the rest obtained from reference TRBV13 and TRBJ2-3, is as follows: AAGVIQSPRHLIKEKRETATLKCYPIPRHDTVYWYQQGPGQDPQFLISFYEKMQSDKGSIPDRFSAQQFSDYHSELNMSSLELGDSALYFCASSYSGTGDTQYFGPGTRLTVL.

This clone occurred a few times. The chain has TRBV10-3 and TRBJ1-1; D may be TRBD1 (6 bases). Germline CDR1 ENHRY, CDR2 SYGVKD. The ends were cut back, 5 bases at V and 3 bases at J, with 10 bases in the middle. This CDR3 has 13 residues. The CDR3 protein is CAISYQGYTEAFF. CDR3 DNA sequence: TGTGCCATCAGTTATCAGGGGTACACTGAAGCTTTCTTT.

The chain recombines TRBV4-3 with TRBJ1-1; D remains ambiguous. This CDR3 is built from 14 residues. V was shortened by 3 bases and J by 0 bases, with 8 bases between the two germline ends. Germline V gives CDR1 LGHNA, CDR2 YSLEER. CDR3 in DNA: TGCGCCAGCAGCCACAACAGAATGAACACTGAAGCTTTCTTT. Its protein is CASSHNRMNTEAFF.

This rearrangement joins TRBV7-6 to TRBJ2-3; 15 bases match TRBD2. Germline loops: CDR1 SGHVS, CDR2 FNYEAQ. Trimming took 3 bases from V and 5 from J; bases not matched to a gene: 15. The CDR3 extends over 20 amino acids. The CDR3 spells CASSFGTGLAGGPSGDTQYF. CDR3 in DNA: TGTGCCAGCAGCTTCGGTACGGGACTAGCGGGGGGCCCTTCCGGAGATACGCAGTATTTT.

The V and J genes are TRBV7-3 and TRBJ2-3; possibly TRBD1 for D (5 bases). The CDR3 runs 15 residues. Trimming removed 5 bases from V and 5 bases from J, with 17 bases in between. Germline assignment: CDR1 SGHTA and CDR2 FQGTGA. The CDR3: CASSTGPPGQDTQYF. CDR3 DNA sequence: TGTGCCAGCAGCACAGGTCCCCCCGGACAAGATACGCAGTATTTT.

The chain links TRBV2 to TRBJ1-1, with D perhaps TRBD1 (5 bases). The CDR3 extends over 14 amino acids. V was clipped by 5 bases and J by 3 bases, with 13 bases between them. Per the germline V gene, CDR1 is SNHLY and CDR2 is FYNNEI. CDR3 region: CASSYSGLDTEAFF. DNA for the CDR3: TGTGCCAGCAGTTACTCAGGGTTGGACACTGAAGCTTTCTTT.

The V and J genes are TRBV6-5 and TRBJ1-2, with 7 bases aligning to TRBD1. Unmatched junction bases numbered 10, after V lost 3 bases and J lost 3 bases. The germline CDR1 and CDR2 sequences are MNHEY and SVGAGI. The CDR3 is 16 residues long. CDR3 residues: CASSYSTGETYYGYTF. In nucleotides, the CDR3 is TGTGCCAGCAGTTATAGTACAGGGGAAACTTACTATGGCTACACCTTC.

The chain recombines TRBV7-2 with TRBJ2-2, with a tentative D call TRBD2 (5 bases). Germline CDR1 and CDR2: SGHTA and FQGNSA. This CDR3 is built from 14 residues. With 4 bases removed from V and 4 bases from J, the gap between germline ends came to 10 bases. CDR3 DNA sequence: TGTGCCAGCAGCTCACTAGGGTCCACCGGGGAGCTGTTTTTT. Translated: CASSSLGSTGELFF. Supplemented by reference TRBV7-2 and TRBJ2-2, the full variable domain reads GAGVSQSPSNKVTEKGKDVELRCDPISGHTALYWYRQSLGQGLEFLIYFQGNSAPDKSGLPSDRFSAERTGGSVSTLTIQRTQQEDSAVYLCASSSLGSTGELFFGEGSRLTVL.

The J gene is TRBJ1-1, the V gene TRBV7-8; 12 bases map to TRBD1. CDR1 is SGHVS and CDR2 is FQNEAQ in the germline V gene. V shed 1 base and J 0 bases; nucleotides not matched to a gene: 12. The CDR3 covers 20 residues. In nucleotides, the CDR3 is TGTGCCAGCAGCTTAGACGGCGGGGGGGACAGGGGGCGTATGAACACTGAAGCTTTCTTT. Translated, it gives CASSLDGGGDRGRMNTEAFF. Combining the CDR3 with reference TRBV7-8 and TRBJ1-1 gives the whole variable domain GAGVSQSPRYKVAKRGQDVALRCDPISGHVSLFWYQQALGQGPEFLTYFQNEAQLDKSGLPSDRFFAERPEGSVSTLKIQRTQQEDSAVYLCASSLDGGGDRGRMNTEAFFGQGTRLTVV.

The rearrangement links TRBV9 to TRBJ1-3; D unresolved. Looked up from germline, CDR1 is SGDLS and CDR2 is YYNGEE. The V and J ends lost 0 bases and 2 bases respectively, with 12 bases between them. The CDR3 is 16 residues long. CDR3 bases: TGTGCCAGCAGCGTAGGATGGGGAGGACCTGGAAACACCATATATTTT. This translates into CASSVGWGGPGNTIYF.

This chain connects TRBV7-6 to TRBJ2-3, with 12 bases matching TRBD2. Germline V gene lookup returns CDR1 SGHVS and CDR2 FNYEAQ. V was clipped by 5 bases and J by 3 bases; unmatched bases: 6. The CDR3 is 16 amino acids. Here the CDR3 reads CASSPAGTSGTDTQYF. The CDR3 DNA is TGTGCCAGCAGCCCCGCCGGGACTAGCGGGACAGATACGCAGTATTTT.

The genes are TRBV7-9 and TRBJ2-2, with TRBD2 matching 12 bases. CDR3 length: 15 residues. The germline V gene encodes CDR1 SEHNR and CDR2 FQNEAQ (reference sequence). Trimming at V came to 5 bases and at J to 4 bases, leaving 2 bases not matched to a gene. DNA for the CDR3: TGTGCCAGCAGCCCGGGACTAGCGGGCACCGGGGAGCTGTTTTTT. Its protein product is CASSPGLAGTGELFF.

The chain couples TRBV28 to TRBJ1-1; possibly TRBD1 for D (6 bases). The V gene's germline CDR1 is MDHEN and CDR2 SYDVKM. The CDR3 extends over 13 amino acids. V dropped 4 bases and J dropped 1 base, with 7 bases sitting between them. The DNA for the CDR3 is TGTGCCAGCAGTTCGGACAGGAACACTGAAGCTTTCTTT. Amino acid sequence: CASSSDRNTEAFF.

The rearrangement links TRBV7-3 to TRBJ1-2; 9 nucleotides line up with TRBD1. The germline V gene has CDR1 SGHTA and CDR2 FQGTGA. V lost 5 bases and J lost 5; bases outside the gene matches: 6. The CDR3 sequence is 14 residues long. In DNA, the CDR3 is TGTGCCAGCAGCCCGGACAGGGGTGATTATGGCTACACCTTC. It codes for CASSPDRGDYGYTF.

This clone occurred a few times. V gene TRBV5-6 combines with J gene TRBJ2-3, with D possibly TRBD1 on 6 matching bases. The CDR3 is made up of 15 amino acids. Trimming pared 1 base from V and 1 base from J, leaving 10 bases between. Germline V gene data show CDR1 as SGHDT and CDR2 as YYEEEE. The CDR3 loop is CASSLTGTGTDTQYF. The DNA of the CDR3 is TGTGCCAGCAGCTTGACAGGGACGGGCACAGATACGCAGTATTTT.